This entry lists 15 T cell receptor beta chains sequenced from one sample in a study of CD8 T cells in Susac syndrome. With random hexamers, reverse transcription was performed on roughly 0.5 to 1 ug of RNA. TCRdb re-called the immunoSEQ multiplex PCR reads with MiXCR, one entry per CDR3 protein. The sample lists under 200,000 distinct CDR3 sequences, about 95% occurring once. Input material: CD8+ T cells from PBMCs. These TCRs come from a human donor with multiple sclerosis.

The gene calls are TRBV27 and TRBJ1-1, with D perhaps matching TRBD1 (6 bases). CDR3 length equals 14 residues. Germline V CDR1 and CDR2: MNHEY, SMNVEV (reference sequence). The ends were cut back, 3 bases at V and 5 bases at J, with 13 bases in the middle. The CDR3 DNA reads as TGTGCCAGCAGTTTTGGGGGGGCGAGGACTGAAGCTTTCTTT. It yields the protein CASSFGGARTEAFF.

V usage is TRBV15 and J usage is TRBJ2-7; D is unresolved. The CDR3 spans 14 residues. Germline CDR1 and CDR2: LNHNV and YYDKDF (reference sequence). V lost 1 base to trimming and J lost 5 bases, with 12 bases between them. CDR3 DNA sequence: TGTGCCACCAGCAGAGGGGGTGTCATCCACGAGCAGTACTTC. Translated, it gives CATSRGGVIHEQYF.

The DNA of the CDR3 is TGTGCTAGTGGTTCAGGATGGAAGGAAGGCTACACCTTC. This sequence encodes CASGSGWKEGYTF. The rearrangement joins TRBV12-5 to TRBJ1-2; D not certain. The CDR3 extends over 13 amino acids. Trimming removed 4 bases from V and 8 bases from J, with 14 bases in between. CDR1 is LGHNT, CDR2 FRNRAP, per germline.

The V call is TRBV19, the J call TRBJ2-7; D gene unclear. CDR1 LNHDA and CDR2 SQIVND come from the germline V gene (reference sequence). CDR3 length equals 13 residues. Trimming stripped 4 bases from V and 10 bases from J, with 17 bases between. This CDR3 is CASSTHLAERQYF. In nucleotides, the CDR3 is TGTGCCAGTAGTACCCACCTTGCGGAGAGACAGTACTTC. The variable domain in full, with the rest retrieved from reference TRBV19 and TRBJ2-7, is DGGITQSPKYLFRKEGQNVTLSCEQNLNHDAMYWYRQDPGQGLRLIYYSQIVNDFQKGDIAEGYSVSREKKESFPLTVTSAQKNPTAFYLCASSTHLAERQYFGPGTRLTVT.

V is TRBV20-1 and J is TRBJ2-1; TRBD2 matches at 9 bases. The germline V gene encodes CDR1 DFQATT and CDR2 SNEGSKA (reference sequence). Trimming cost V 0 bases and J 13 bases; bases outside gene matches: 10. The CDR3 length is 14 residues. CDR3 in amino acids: CSAREAGGGPNQFF. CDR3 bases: TGCAGTGCTAGAGAAGCGGGAGGTGGGCCAAACCAGTTCTTC.

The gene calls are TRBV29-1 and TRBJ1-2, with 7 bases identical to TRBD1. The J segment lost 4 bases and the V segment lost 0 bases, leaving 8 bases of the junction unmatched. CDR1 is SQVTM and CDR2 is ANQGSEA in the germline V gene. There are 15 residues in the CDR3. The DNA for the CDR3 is TGCAGCGTTGAAGATAGGGACAGAATCCCCTATGGCTACACCTTC. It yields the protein CSVEDRDRIPYGYTF.

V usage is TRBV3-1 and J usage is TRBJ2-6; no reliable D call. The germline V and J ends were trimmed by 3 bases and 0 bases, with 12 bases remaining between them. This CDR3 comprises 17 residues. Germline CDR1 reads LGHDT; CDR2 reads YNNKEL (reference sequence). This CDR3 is CASSHEARTSGANVLTF. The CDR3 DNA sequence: TGTGCCAGCAGCCATGAAGCTCGGACCTCTGGGGCCAACGTCCTGACTTTC.

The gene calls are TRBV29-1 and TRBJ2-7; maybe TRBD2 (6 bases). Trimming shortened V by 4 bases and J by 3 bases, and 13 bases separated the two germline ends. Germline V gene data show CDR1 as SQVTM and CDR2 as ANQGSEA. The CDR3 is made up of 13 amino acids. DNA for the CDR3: TGCAGCGTTGTTTGGGGTAGCGGCTACGAGCAGTACTTC. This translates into CSVVWGSGYEQYF.

DNA for the CDR3: TGTGCCAGCAGCTTACTTTTAGGGTCCTTTCGGGATGAGCAGTTCTTC. This sequence encodes CASSLLLGSFRDEQFF. The chain carries TRBV13 and TRBJ2-1; D gene uncertain. The CDR3 loop spans 16 amino acids. CDR1 and CDR2 from the germline V gene are PRHDT and FYEKMQ (reference sequence). The V end was cut by 2 bases, the J end by 8 bases, with 19 bases between.

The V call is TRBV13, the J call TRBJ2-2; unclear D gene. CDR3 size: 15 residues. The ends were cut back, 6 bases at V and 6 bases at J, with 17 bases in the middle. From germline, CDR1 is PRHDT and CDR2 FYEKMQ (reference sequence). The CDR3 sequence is CASSIHNENPGELFF. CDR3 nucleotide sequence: TGTGCCAGCAGTATCCACAATGAGAATCCCGGGGAGCTGTTTTTT.

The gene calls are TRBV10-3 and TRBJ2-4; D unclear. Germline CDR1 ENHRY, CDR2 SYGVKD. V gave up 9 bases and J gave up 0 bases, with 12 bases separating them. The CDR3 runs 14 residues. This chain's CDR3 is CAIPLWKAKNIQYF. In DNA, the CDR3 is TGTGCCATTCCTTTATGGAAAGCCAAAAACATTCAGTACTTC.

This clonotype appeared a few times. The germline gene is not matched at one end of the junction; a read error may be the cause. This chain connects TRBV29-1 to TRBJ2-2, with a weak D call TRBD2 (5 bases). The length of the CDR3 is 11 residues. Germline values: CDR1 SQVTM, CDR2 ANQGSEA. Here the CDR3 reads CSVYDTGELFF. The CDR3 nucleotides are TGCAGCGTTTATGACACCGGGGAGCTTTTTTTT.

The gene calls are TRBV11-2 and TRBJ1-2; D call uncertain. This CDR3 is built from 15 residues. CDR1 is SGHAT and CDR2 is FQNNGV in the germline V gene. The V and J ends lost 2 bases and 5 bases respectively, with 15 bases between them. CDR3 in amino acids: CASSLLWRQNYGYTF. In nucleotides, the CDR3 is TGTGCCAGCAGCTTACTCTGGAGGCAGAATTATGGCTACACCTTC.

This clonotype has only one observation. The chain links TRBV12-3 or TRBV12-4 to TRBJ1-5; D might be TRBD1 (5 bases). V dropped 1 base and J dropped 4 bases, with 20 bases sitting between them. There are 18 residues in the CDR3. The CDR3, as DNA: TGTGCCAGCAGTTTAGGCTCTATCGGGGGTCATAGTAATCAGCCCCAGCATTTT. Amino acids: CASSLGSIGGHSNQPQHF.

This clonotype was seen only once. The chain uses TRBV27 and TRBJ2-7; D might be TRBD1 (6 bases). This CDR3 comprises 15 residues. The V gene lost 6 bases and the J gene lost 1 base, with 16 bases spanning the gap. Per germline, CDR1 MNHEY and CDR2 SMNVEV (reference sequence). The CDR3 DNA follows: TGTGCCAGCAGACTCAACAGGGTTTTGTCCTACGAGCAGTACTTC. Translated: CASRLNRVLSYEQYF.